Listed here are 20 T cell receptor beta chains from one sample, sequenced in a study of blood T cell repertoires in COVID-19. The assay was immunoSEQ multiplex PCR, and TCRdb's table has in-frame clones only and misses some. The sample lists around 100,000 clones; about 85% were seen once. The sequenced sample consisted of peripheral blood. All receptors come from a human donor in a cohort sampled during active COVID-19.

CDR3 DNA: TGTGCCAGCAGCGTAGGTTCCGGACAGGGATATAATTCACCCCTCCACTTT. This translates into CASSVGSGQGYNSPLHF. The genes are TRBV9 and TRBJ1-6; 8 bases agree with TRBD1. The CDR3 is 17 amino acids. After removal of 0 bases from V and 4 bases from J, the junction contained 6 bases not matched to a gene. Germline V CDR1 and CDR2: SGDLS, YYNGEE.

The rearrangement joins TRBV6-5 to TRBJ2-5; 13 nucleotides agree with TRBD2. Germline V gene data show CDR1 as MNHEY and CDR2 as SVGAGI. The ends lost 8 bases at V and 3 bases at J; junction bases unmatched: 3. The CDR3 sequence is 14 residues long. DNA for the CDR3: TGTGCCAGCCAGACTAGCGGGGGGAAAGAGACCCAGTACTTC. Protein: CASQTSGGKETQYF.

The V call is TRBV10-3, the J call TRBJ2-3; the match to TRBD1 covers 12 bases. V lost 7 bases and J lost 6; bases outside the gene matches: 8. The CDR3 is 15 residues long. CDR1 and CDR2 from the germline V gene are ENHRY and SYGVKD. DNA for the CDR3: TGTGCCATCACCCCCCGGGACAGGGGGCTTGATACGCAGTATTTT. Amino acids: CAITPRDRGLDTQYF.

This rearrangement joins TRBV24-1 to TRBJ2-1; possibly TRBD2 for D (6 bases). Germline V lookup: CDR1 KGHDR, CDR2 SFDVKD. This CDR3 region has 16 residues. Trimming took 9 bases from V and 0 from J, leaving 17 bases between them. The CDR3 DNA sequence: TGTGCCACCGCGGCCCCCTCTAGCGCCTCCTACAATGAGCAGTTCTTC. Translated: CATAAPSSASYNEQFF.

This clone has just a few counts. At the DNA level, this CDR3 is encoded by other sequences in the same sample as well. This chain uses TRBV7-9 with TRBJ1-5; D remains unclear. The CDR3 is made up of 13 amino acids. CDR1 is SEHNR, CDR2 FQNEAQ, per germline (reference sequence). The ends were cut back, 1 base at V and 5 bases at J, with 6 bases in the middle. The CDR3 region has the DNA TGTGCCAGCAGCTTAGAACGCGATCAGCCCCAGCATTTT. Translating it yields CASSLERDQPQHF.

This clone was detected once. The CDR3 nucleotides read TGTGCCAGCAGCTTAGGGTTAGCGGGAACCCAAGAGACCCAGTACTTC. This sequence encodes CASSLGLAGTQETQYF. The chain uses TRBV7-2 and TRBJ2-5; 8 bases are a match to TRBD2. Trimming cost V 1 base and J 1 base; bases outside gene matches: 5. The CDR3 consists of 16 residues. Germline assignment: CDR1 SGHTA and CDR2 FQGNSA.

Only a few counts were recorded for this clone. This chain connects TRBV5-1 to TRBJ2-5; TRBD1 aligns across 9 bases. The length of the CDR3 is 14 residues. With V trimmed by 4 bases and J by 7 bases, 8 bases remained unmatched. Per the germline V gene, CDR1 is SGHRS and CDR2 is YFSETQ. Written as DNA, the CDR3 is TGCGCCAGCAGCGCGGGACAGGGTCTAGGGACCCAGTACTTC. This translates into CASSAGQGLGTQYF.

V is TRBV19 and J is TRBJ1-5; 10 positions match TRBD1. Germline trimming cut 4 bases from V and 2 bases from J; bases unmatched to any gene: 8. Germline V gives CDR1 LNHDA, CDR2 SQIVND (reference sequence). The CDR3 is 17 amino acids. The CDR3 protein is CASSTGQGVFGNQPQHF. The CDR3 region has the DNA TGTGCCAGTAGTACAGGACAGGGGGTATTTGGCAATCAGCCCCAGCATTTT.

V usage is TRBV25-1 and J usage is TRBJ1-1; D might be TRBD1 (5 bases). The CDR3 is made up of 14 amino acids. The V gene lost 6 bases and the J gene lost 1 base, with 12 bases spanning the gap. The germline gives CDR1 MGHDK, CDR2 SYGVNS. The CDR3 DNA is TGTGCCAGCAGGAGGCCGGGGGAGAACACTGAAGCTTTCTTT. Its translation: CASRRPGENTEAFF.

The chain couples TRBV7-2 to TRBJ1-2, with D maybe TRBD1 (6 bases). Trimming left V 5 bases short and J 2 bases short, with 9 bases between. CDR3 length: 13 amino acids. Germline CDR1 is SGHTA and CDR2 is FQGNSA. The DNA for the CDR3 is TGTGCCAGCAGCCCTGGACAGAACTATGGCTACACCTTC. This translates into CASSPGQNYGYTF.

The gene calls are TRBV10-3 and TRBJ1-1, with D possibly being TRBD1 (6 bases). The CDR3 runs to 14 residues. V dropped 4 bases and J dropped 0 bases, with 9 bases sitting between them. Germline CDR1 is ENHRY and CDR2 is SYGVKD. Written as DNA, the CDR3 is TGTGCCATCAGTGTCGGACAGCTGAACACTGAAGCTTTCTTT. It encodes CAISVGQLNTEAFF.

The rearrangement joins TRBV5-1 to TRBJ1-3; no reliable D call. CDR3 length: 14 residues. CDR1 is SGHRS and CDR2 is YFSETQ in the germline V gene. V was shortened by 5 bases and J by 8 bases, with 17 bases between the two germline ends. CDR3 DNA: TGCGCCAGCAGTTCAAGGTCGAGCGCGGACACCATATATTTT. It translates to CASSSRSSADTIYF.

Worth noting for this clone: The limits of the CDR3 on the DNA are not certain, so only TCRdb's listed CDR3 is given. The genes are TRBV6-5 and TRBJ1-5. Germline CDR1 reads MNHEY; CDR2 reads SVGAGI. Termini included, the CDR3 measures 14 amino acids. CDR3 residues: CASSSSSSNQPQHF.

The chain couples TRBV30 to TRBJ2-7, with TRBD2 matching over 10 bases. Germline V gives CDR1 GTSNPN, CDR2 SVGIG (reference sequence). CDR3 size: 16 residues. V was pared by 5 bases and J by 7 bases, with 17 bases of the junction left unmatched. CDR3 loop: CAWGFWSGRDSWEQYF. As DNA, the CDR3 is TGTGCCTGGGGATTTTGGAGCGGGAGGGACTCCTGGGAGCAGTACTTC.

The V gene is TRBV4-2, the J gene TRBJ2-2; 8 bases fit TRBD2. Trimming removed 0 bases from V and 5 bases from J; junction bases left unmatched: 11. The germline V gene has CDR1 LGHNA and CDR2 YNFKEQ. The CDR3 is made up of 18 amino acids. CDR3 bases: TGTGCCAGCAGCCAAGAGGCCCGGACTAGCAGCTGGACCGGGGAGCTGTTTTTT. This encodes CASSQEARTSSWTGELFF.

The V and J genes are TRBV19 and TRBJ1-6, with 7 positions matching TRBD1. The CDR3 has 16 amino acids. V lost 6 bases, J lost 7 bases, and 12 bases stayed unmatched. Germline-derived CDR1 and CDR2 are LNHDA and SQIVND (reference sequence). CDR3 DNA: TGTGCCAGTAGCAGCTCACAGGGGAGAGGAAATTCACCCCTCCACTTT. Translated: CASSSSQGRGNSPLHF. Filled out from reference TRBV19 and TRBJ1-6, the complete variable domain reads DGGITQSPKYLFRKEGQNVTLSCEQNLNHDAMYWYRQDPGQGLRLIYYSQIVNDFQKGDIAEGYSVSREKKESFPLTVTSAQKNPTAFYLCASSSSQGRGNSPLHFGNGTRLTVT.

Details on this clone: An end of the junction does not agree with germline; a read error may underlie this. V gene TRBV20-1 combines with J gene TRBJ1-6; TRBD1 agrees at 9 bases. CDR3 length: 11 amino acids. CDR1 is DFQATT, CDR2 SNEGSKA, per germline (reference sequence). CDR3 protein: CSAGNRDRVDF. The CDR3 region has the DNA TGCAGTGCTGGGAACCGGGACAGGGTTGACTTT.

This clone was picked up one time. The chain is built from TRBV9 and TRBJ2-7; maybe TRBD2 (7 bases). V lost 0 bases and J lost 7, with 17 bases in between. Germline loops: CDR1 SGDLS, CDR2 YYNGEE. The CDR3 runs 15 residues. This CDR3 is CASSVEGDYFGEQYF. CDR3 coding DNA: TGTGCCAGCAGCGTAGAGGGGGACTATTTCGGAGAGCAGTACTTC.

The J gene is TRBJ2-1, the V gene TRBV15; 16 nucleotides align to TRBD2. CDR1 is LNHNV, CDR2 YYDKDF, per germline (reference sequence). The CDR3 covers 18 residues. The junction had 11 bases not matched to a gene; V was cut back by 5 bases and J by 7 bases. The CDR3 DNA sequence: TGTGCCACCAGCGCGCGACTCGGGACTAGCGGGGGGGCGAATGAGCAGTTCTTC. Residues: CATSARLGTSGGANEQFF.

The chain recombines TRBV6-1 with TRBJ1-3; D call uncertain. CDR3 length: 17 amino acids. Trimming stripped 2 bases from V and 1 base from J, with 15 bases between. The germline CDR1 and CDR2 sequences are MNHNS and SASEGT. CDR3: CASSEQALSISGNTIYF. The CDR3 DNA follows: TGTGCCAGCAGTGAACAGGCCCTATCGATATCTGGAAACACCATATATTTT.